The next 13 T cell receptor beta chains were all read from a single sample in a study of control samples from healthy donors and cancer patients. Sequencing used immunoSEQ multiplex PCR; TCRdb keeps in-frame clones, though not all of them. The table lists roughly 130,000 clones, just over 90% of them singletons. The source material was PBMCs. Source of these receptors: a man aged 50 to 59 with head and neck cancer.

V and J are TRBV7-2 and TRBJ2-2, with 7 positions matching TRBD1. The CDR3 runs to 16 residues. After removal of 1 base from V and 2 bases from J, the junction contained 4 bases not matched to a gene. Germline loops: CDR1 SGHTA, CDR2 FQGNSA. CDR3 in DNA: TGTGCCAGCAGCTTAGGGACAGGACCTAACACCGGGGAGCTGTTTTTT. Protein product: CASSLGTGPNTGELFF.

The chain couples TRBV7-9 to TRBJ2-7, with TRBD1 matching 9 bases. CDR1 and CDR2 (germline): SEHNR, FQNEAQ (reference sequence). The CDR3 covers 14 residues. After removal of 4 bases from V and 3 bases from J, the junction contained 4 bases not matched to a gene. The CDR3 coding sequence is TGTGCCAGCAGCTCGGGACAGGGATACTACGAGCAGTACTTC. Protein product: CASSSGQGYYEQYF.

The J gene is TRBJ2-7, the V gene TRBV18; no reliable D call. The germline gives CDR1 KGHSH, CDR2 LQKENI. CDR3 size: 14 residues. V lost 3 bases and J lost 2, with 11 bases in between. The CDR3 DNA follows: TGTGCCAGCTCACCGAAGCAGTCTACCTACGAGCAGTACTTC. Residues: CASSPKQSTYEQYF.

The chain has TRBV5-1 and TRBJ2-2, with D perhaps matching TRBD1 (6 bases). This CDR3 is 15 amino acids long. Between the trimmed V and J ends, which lost 2 bases and 5 bases, there was a span of 13 bases. Germline CDR1 SGHRS, CDR2 YFSETQ. The CDR3 nucleotides are TGCGCCAGCAGCTTAGAGGGGGTGTGGACCGGGGAGCTGTTTTTT. Translating it yields CASSLEGVWTGELFF. The variable domain in full, with the rest retrieved from reference TRBV5-1 and TRBJ2-2, is KAGVTQTPRYLIKTRGQQVTLSCSPISGHRSVSWYQQTPGQGLQFLFEYFSETQRNKGNFPGRFSGRQFSNSRSEMNVSTLELGDSALYLCASSLEGVWTGELFFGEGSRLTVL.

The CDR3 sequence: CASRRQTSGGYEQFF. The CDR3 DNA reads as TGTGCCAGTAGGCGCCAGACTAGCGGGGGTTATGAGCAGTTCTTC. The V gene is TRBV19, the J gene TRBJ2-1; TRBD2 agrees at 12 bases. The trim removed 6 bases at V and 8 bases at J, leaving 8 bases unmatched. This CDR3 has 15 residues. Per the germline V gene, CDR1 is LNHDA and CDR2 is SQIVND (reference sequence).

This sequence joins TRBV6-1 and TRBJ2-7; D is uncertain. Germline V gene data show CDR1 as MNHNS and CDR2 as SASEGT. Trimming pared 2 bases from V and 0 bases from J, leaving 11 bases between. The CDR3 has 15 residues. In DNA, the CDR3 is TGTGCCAGCAGTGAATTTCTACGAAGCTCCTACGAGCAGTACTTC. Protein product: CASSEFLRSSYEQYF.

In this sample, this clone turned up a few times. This chain uses TRBV30 with TRBJ2-5, with D maybe TRBD2 (5 bases). Germline V gene sequence: CDR1 GTSNPN, CDR2 SVGIG (reference sequence). The ends were cut back, 0 bases at V and 7 bases at J, with 9 bases in the middle. The CDR3 runs 12 residues. In DNA, the CDR3 is TGTGCCTGGAGTGTCGGGGTGGGGACCCAGTACTTC. Translation gives CAWSVGVGTQYF. The full variable domain, completed using reference TRBV30 and TRBJ2-5, is SQTIHQWPATLVQPVGSPLSLECTVEGTSNPNLYWYRQAAGRGLQLLFYSVGIGQISSEVPQNLSASRPQDRQFILSSKKLLLSDSGFYLCAWSVGVGTQYFGPGTRLLVL.

This chain links TRBV5-4 with TRBJ2-3; TRBD2 matches 11 bases. The CDR3 is 16 residues long. J lost 1 base, V lost 4 bases, and 5 bases had no gene match. Germline V gene sequence: CDR1 SGHNT, CDR2 YYREEE (reference sequence). The CDR3 loop is CASSSSGGARTDTQYF. The CDR3 DNA sequence: TGTGCCAGCAGCAGTAGCGGGGGGGCCCGCACAGATACGCAGTATTTT.

The V and J genes are TRBV13 and TRBJ1-2, with D tentatively TRBD1 (6 bases). The CDR3 has 15 amino acids. With 4 bases removed from V and 4 bases from J, the gap between germline ends came to 16 bases. The germline V gene encodes CDR1 PRHDT and CDR2 FYEKMQ (reference sequence). The CDR3 DNA reads as TGTGCCAGCAGCTCCCTAAAACAGGGCTCCTATGGCTACACCTTC. The encoded protein is CASSSLKQGSYGYTF.

This chain joins TRBV7-2 and TRBJ2-6; D is perhaps TRBD2 (6 bases). This CDR3 comprises 18 residues. Per the germline V gene, CDR1 is SGHTA and CDR2 is FQGNSA. V was cut by 1 base and J by 0 bases, with 13 bases left in between. In DNA form, the CDR3 reads TGTGCCAGCAGCTTAGGGGGGGTTACCCTCTCTGGGGCCAACGTCCTGACTTTC. This sequence encodes CASSLGGVTLSGANVLTF.

V usage is TRBV6-1 and J usage is TRBJ2-3, with a possible D match to TRBD2 (6 bases). The germline V gene has CDR1 MNHNS and CDR2 SASEGT. CDR3 length: 15 residues. V was pared by 2 bases and J by 1 base, with 10 bases between. CDR3 sequence: CASSEWSSGTDTQYF. DNA of the CDR3: TGTGCCAGCAGTGAATGGTCTAGCGGCACAGATACGCAGTATTTT.

The chain recombines TRBV6-6 with TRBJ1-1; no clear D. This CDR3 is 14 amino acids long. The V end was cut by 0 bases, the J end by 7 bases, with 12 bases between. Germline V gene lookup returns CDR1 MNHNY and CDR2 SVGAGI (reference sequence). The CDR3 nucleotides read TGTGCCAGCAGTTACTCGACGAACAACTTTGAAGCTTTCTTT. This sequence encodes CASSYSTNNFEAFF.

The chain has TRBV27 and TRBJ1-4; TRBD1 aligns across 9 bases. Germline-derived CDR1 and CDR2 are MNHEY and SMNVEV (reference sequence). Trimming at V came to 6 bases and at J to 6 bases, leaving 14 bases not matched to a gene. The CDR3 is 17 amino acids. The CDR3 loop is CASSVTGGGWRDEKLFF. CDR3 in DNA: TGTGCCAGCAGCGTAACAGGGGGCGGATGGAGAGATGAAAAACTGTTTTTT.